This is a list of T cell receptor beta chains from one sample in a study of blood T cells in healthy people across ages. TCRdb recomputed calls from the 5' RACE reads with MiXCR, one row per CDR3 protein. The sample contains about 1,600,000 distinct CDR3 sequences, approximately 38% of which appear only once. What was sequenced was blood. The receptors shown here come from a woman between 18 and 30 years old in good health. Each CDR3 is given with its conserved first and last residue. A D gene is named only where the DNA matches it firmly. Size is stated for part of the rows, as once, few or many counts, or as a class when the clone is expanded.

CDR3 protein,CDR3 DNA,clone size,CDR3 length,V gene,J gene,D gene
CASSTGLAGGPLSYNEQFF,TGCGCCAGCAGCACCGGACTAGCGGGAGGCCCCTTGTCCTACAATGAGCAGTTCTTC,-,19,TRBV5-1,TRBJ2-1,TRBD2
CASSVQGTDTQYF,TGCGCCAGCAGCGTGCAGGGCACAGATACGCAGTATTTT,many,13,TRBV5-1,TRBJ2-3,-
CASSVITVGDTQYF,TGCGCCAGCAGCGTAATTACCGTCGGAGATACGCAGTATTTT,-,14,TRBV5-1,TRBJ2-3,-
CSASSRLDFYGYTF,TGCAGTGCTAGCTCCAGGCTTGATTTTTATGGCTACACCTTC,-,14,TRBV20-1,TRBJ1-2,-
CASSQVAGVSTDTQYF,TGCGCCAGCAGCCAAGTAGCGGGGGTGAGCACAGATACGCAGTATTTT,many,16,TRBV4-1,TRBJ2-3,TRBD2
CSARGIGQGYEQYF,TGCAGTGCTAGAGGGATTGGGCAGGGCTACGAGCAGTACTTC,-,14,TRBV20-1,TRBJ2-7,-
CTSSRSGSSTDTQYF,TGTACCAGCAGTCGTAGCGGCTCTAGCACAGATACGCAGTATTTT,-,15,TRBV5-5,TRBJ2-3,-
CASSWFRGYGYTF,TGTGCCAGCAGTTGGTTCAGGGGGTATGGCTACACCTTC,-,13,TRBV27,TRBJ1-2,TRBD1
CASSLRGTGKETQYF,TGTGCCAGCAGCTTGAGAGGGACAGGGAAGGAGACCCAGTACTTC,-,15,TRBV5-6,TRBJ2-5,TRBD1
CASKSGGRTDTQYF,TGTGCCAGCAAGTCTGGAGGCCGGACAGATACGCAGTATTTT,few,14,TRBV12-3/TRBV12-4,TRBJ2-3,-
CASFIAGARADTQYF,TGTGCCAGCTTCATAGCGGGGGCCAGGGCAGATACGCAGTATTTT,-,15,TRBV28,TRBJ2-3,TRBD2
CASSSGTSGSPWEQYF,TGCGCCAGCAGCTCGGGGACTAGCGGGAGCCCTTGGGAGCAGTACTTC,-,16,TRBV5-1,TRBJ2-7,TRBD2
CSARDPWLGELFF,TGCAGTGCTCGGGACCCCTGGCTCGGGGAGCTGTTTTTT,-,13,TRBV20-1,TRBJ2-2,-
CAISERPDNSPLHF,TGTGCCATCAGTGAACGGCCGGATAATTCACCCCTCCACTTT,few,14,TRBV10-3,TRBJ1-6,-
CSAKRTGKETQYF,TGCAGTGCTAAACGGACAGGGAAAGAGACCCAGTACTTC,-,13,TRBV20-1,TRBJ2-5,TRBD1
CSARRSGGIGNEQFF,TGCAGTGCTAGACGGTCCGGGGGAATAGGCAATGAGCAGTTCTTC,few,15,TRBV20-1,TRBJ2-1,-
CSVTGRGMNTEAFF,TGCAGCGTCACGGGCCGGGGCATGAACACTGAAGCTTTCTTT,-,14,TRBV29-1,TRBJ1-1,-
CASVTGTHYNEQFF,TGTGCCAGCGTTACCGGGACTCACTACAATGAGCAGTTCTTC,few,14,TRBV2,TRBJ2-1,-
CASSEALAGANEQFF,TGTGCCAGCAGTGAAGCACTAGCGGGAGCCAATGAGCAGTTCTTC,once,15,TRBV6-1,TRBJ2-1,TRBD2
CASRITGGGGNTIYF,TGTGCCAGCAGAATAACAGGGGGTGGTGGAAACACCATATATTTT,-,15,TRBV2,TRBJ1-3,TRBD1
CSARVRDNEQFF,TGCAGTGCTAGAGTTCGGGACAATGAGCAGTTCTTC,-,12,TRBV20-1,TRBJ2-1,-
CASSQGQGATQPQHF,TGTGCCAGCAGCCAAGGGCAGGGGGCAACTCAGCCCCAGCATTTT,-,15,TRBV3-1,TRBJ1-5,TRBD1
CASSPRESIGWSYNSPLHF,TGTGCCAGCAGCCCACGGGAGAGCATCGGGTGGTCCTATAATTCACCCCTCCACTTT,-,19,TRBV12-3/TRBV12-4,TRBJ1-6,-
CASSLQGGVHYGYTF,TGTGCCAGCAGTTTGCAGGGAGGGGTCCACTATGGCTACACCTTC,few,15,TRBV12-3/TRBV12-4,TRBJ1-2,-
CSVGTTGINTEAFF,TGCAGCGTTGGGACGACAGGGATAAACACTGAAGCTTTCTTT,few,14,TRBV29-1,TRBJ1-1,TRBD1
CASSEVGGQYYGYTF,TGTGCCAGCAGCGAAGTAGGGGGACAGTACTATGGCTACACCTTC,-,15,TRBV13,TRBJ1-2,TRBD1
CASSQEPWTYEQYF,TGTGCCAGCAGCCAAGAGCCCTGGACCTACGAGCAGTACTTC,-,14,TRBV3-1,TRBJ2-7,-
CASSPLGGQPQHF,TGTGCCAGCAGCCCCCTCGGGGGTCAGCCCCAGCATTTT,few,13,TRBV27,TRBJ1-5,-
CASRLLVVREQYF,TGTGCCAGCCGATTATTAGTAGTGCGCGAGCAGTACTTC,-,13,TRBV28,TRBJ2-7,-
CASSETIRGGWETQYF,TGTGCCAGCAGTGAAACGATCAGGGGCGGGTGGGAGACCCAGTACTTC,few,16,TRBV6-1,TRBJ2-5,-